This TCR beta chain emerged from a study of blood T cell repertoires in COVID-19. Overall study context: The samples span acute and convalescent COVID-19 from the United States, Italy and Spain. The analysed material was cDNA or gDNA that came from T cells, B-cell-depleted T cells, or PBMCs.

Source study methods: The assay estimated nucleated cells by amplifying reference gene primers. TCRdb keeps only in-frame clones here, not all; method: immunoSEQ multiplex PCR. Clone size and V and J calls were adopted from that table, with D and trimming inferred from the DNA. The table has roughly 110,000 clones, 75% to 95% seen once. Germline loops: CDR1 KGHSH, CDR2 LQKENI. This CDR3 region has 16 residues. The J segment lost 0 bases and the V segment lost 2 bases, leaving 4 bases of the junction unmatched. The rearrangement joins TRBV18 to TRBJ1-1; 9 positions agree with TRBD1. The sequence was collected from a woman under 40 with acute or convalescent COVID-19. Sequencing used peripheral blood. The CDR3 region is CASSPGDRAVNTEAFF. DNA of the CDR3: TGTGCCAGCTCACCAGGGGACAGGGCCGTGAACACTGAAGCTTTCTTT.